One T cell receptor beta chain is described in this entry. Generated by immunoSEQ multiplex PCR, the TCRdb table keeps only in-frame clones and is missing some. The sample yields under 300,000 clones, around 89% seen once. Germline lookup yields CDR1 MNHEY and CDR2 SMNVEV (reference sequence). The CDR3 totals 15 residues. The J segment lost 10 bases and the V segment lost 5 bases, leaving 16 bases of the junction unmatched. Allocation to cohorts depended on clinical history reported by the participants. The study counted Cohort 3 donors as recovered given two negative PCRs, clearance, or symptom resolution. The sample originates from a study of blood T cell repertoires in COVID-19. At the level of the study: The United States, Italy and Spain were the sources of the acute and convalescent COVID-19 samples. Sample material is recorded as cDNA or gDNA derived from T cells, B-cell-depleted T cells, or PBMCs.

The chain employs TRBV27 and TRBJ1-1; 7 bases map to TRBD1. Sequenced input: PBMCs or T cells enriched from blood (not recorded which). The origin of this receptor is a man between 40 and 49 years old who had recovered from COVID-19. CDR3 residues: CASSPPGGRILGAFF. The CDR3 DNA reads as TGTGCCAGCAGTCCCCCAGGGGGGAGAATCCTTGGAGCTTTCTTT.